The 17 T cell receptor beta chains listed next were all sequenced from one sample in a study of blood T cell repertoires in COVID-19. This table comes from immunoSEQ multiplex PCR, and its TCRdb copy is limited to in-frame clones, with some not included. Counted here are 150,000 to 200,000 clones, 82% occurring once; the ten biggest clones make up over 7.5%. Sequenced sample: peripheral blood. These receptors were collected from a woman in her seventies with acute or convalescent COVID-19.

This clone was detected only once. The chain employs TRBV7-2 and TRBJ1-4; tentative D call: TRBD1 (6 bases). Trimming pared 5 bases from V and 4 bases from J, leaving 14 bases between. This CDR3 comprises 15 residues. Germline CDR1 and CDR2: SGHTA and FQGNSA. DNA of the CDR3: TGTGCCAGCAGCAGACAACAGGGAGTTAATGAAAAACTGTTTTTT. The encoded protein is CASSRQQGVNEKLFF.

The rearrangement links TRBV5-1 to TRBJ1-1; 7 nucleotides align to TRBD1. The germline gives CDR1 SGHRS, CDR2 YFSETQ. J lost 1 base, V lost 6 bases, and 3 bases had no gene match. The CDR3 is made up of 13 amino acids. CDR3 protein: CASTRDRNTEAFF. Written as DNA, the CDR3 is TGCGCCAGCACCCGGGACAGGAACACTGAAGCTTTCTTT. Combining the CDR3 with reference TRBV5-1 and TRBJ1-1 gives the whole variable domain KAGVTQTPRYLIKTRGQQVTLSCSPISGHRSVSWYQQTPGQGLQFLFEYFSETQRNKGNFPGRFSGRQFSNSRSEMNVSTLELGDSALYLCASTRDRNTEAFFGQGTRLTVV.

V is TRBV6-6 and J is TRBJ1-1, with D hard to call. Germline CDR1 reads MNHNY; CDR2 reads SVGAGI (reference sequence). The V end was cut by 2 bases, the J end by 5 bases, with 15 bases between. CDR3 size: 15 residues. CDR3 region: CASSYGMATGTEAFF. CDR3 bases: TGTGCCAGCAGTTACGGGATGGCTACGGGGACTGAAGCTTTCTTT.

The chain couples TRBV29-1 to TRBJ1-1; a weak D match, TRBD1 (6 bases). V lost 5 bases, J lost 1 base, and 11 bases lay in between. Germline lookup yields CDR1 SQVTM and CDR2 ANQGSEA. CDR3 size: 13 residues. The CDR3 spells CSVTGTQNTEAFF. The CDR3 bases are TGCAGCGTTACCGGGACACAGAACACTGAAGCTTTCTTT.

J is TRBJ2-3 and V is TRBV28; 9 bases match TRBD1. Looked up from germline, CDR1 is MDHEN and CDR2 is SYDVKM. Trimming at V came to 6 bases and at J to 0 bases, leaving 4 bases not matched to a gene. The CDR3 totals 15 residues. The DNA for the CDR3 is TGTGCCAGCAGCCCCGGACAGGGGAGCACAGATACGCAGTATTTT. Amino acids: CASSPGQGSTDTQYF.

This sequence joins TRBV6-2 or TRBV6-3 and TRBJ2-3; the D is unclear. The CDR3 sequence is 14 residues long. Germline values: CDR1 MNHEY, CDR2 SVGEGT. V was trimmed by 2 bases and J by 0 bases, leaving 6 bases between them. CDR3 coding DNA: TGTGCCAGCAGTTACAGCGCTAGCACAGATACGCAGTATTTT. Translated, it gives CASSYSASTDTQYF.

V and J are TRBV12-3 or TRBV12-4 and TRBJ2-3; D ambiguous. Between the trimmed V and J ends, which lost 5 bases and 6 bases, there was a span of 9 bases. This CDR3 region has 12 residues. CDR3 sequence (DNA): TGTGCCAGCAGTCTCGAACAGGATACGCAGTATTTT. Residues: CASSLEQDTQYF.

The DNA of the CDR3 is TGTGCCTGGAGTCTTGGGGGCGATGGCTACACCTTC. This translates into CAWSLGGDGYTF. V is TRBV30 and J is TRBJ1-2, with D possibly matching TRBD1 (6 bases). From germline, CDR1 is GTSNPN and CDR2 SVGIG (reference sequence). This CDR3 has 12 residues. Trimming removed 2 bases at V and 6 bases at J, with 10 bases between.

The chain recombines TRBV5-1 with TRBJ2-1, with 9 positions matching TRBD2. V was clipped by 0 bases and J by 0 bases; unmatched bases: 7. The V gene's germline CDR1 is SGHRS and CDR2 YFSETQ. The CDR3 totals 18 residues. CDR3 coding DNA: TGCGCCAGCAGCTTGGCTAGCGGGATATATAGCTCCTACAATGAGCAGTTCTTC. Translated: CASSLASGIYSSYNEQFF.

The chain carries TRBV12-3 or TRBV12-4 and TRBJ1-2; the match to TRBD1 covers 7 bases. The CDR3 spans 12 residues. After removal of 4 bases from V and 5 bases from J, the junction contained 1 base not matched to a gene. The CDR3 DNA is TGTGCCAGCAGTTCGGGACAGTATGGCTACACCTTC. Amino acid sequence: CASSSGQYGYTF.

The J gene is TRBJ2-1, the V gene TRBV5-5; D possibly corresponds to TRBD2 (6 bases). CDR3 length equals 13 residues. V lost 3 bases to trimming and J lost 6 bases, with 10 bases between them. Germline-derived CDR1 and CDR2 are SGHKS and YYEKEE (reference sequence). CDR3 amino acids: CASSWTIGNEQFF. As DNA, the CDR3 is TGTGCCAGCAGCTGGACTATCGGCAATGAGCAGTTCTTC.

The V and J genes are TRBV19 and TRBJ1-2; 9 bases align to TRBD1. Germline CDR1 LNHDA, CDR2 SQIVND (reference sequence). This CDR3 contains 15 residues. Trimming took 3 bases from V and 2 from J; bases not matched to a gene: 4. CDR3 in DNA: TGTGCCAGTAGTATCACCGGACAGGGGAACTATGGCTACACCTTC. It specifies CASSITGQGNYGYTF.

V is TRBV5-4 and J is TRBJ2-7; tentative D call: TRBD2 (5 bases). Between the trimmed V and J ends, which lost 1 base and 5 bases, there was a span of 16 bases. The V gene's germline CDR1 is SGHNT and CDR2 YYREEE (reference sequence). The CDR3 spans 15 residues. The CDR3, as DNA: TGTGCCAGCAGCTTGTCCGGGAATCTACGGGACGAGCAGTACTTC. Its protein product is CASSLSGNLRDEQYF.

Here the CDR3 DNA reads TGTGCCAGCAGCCAAGCAAGAGACAGGGTGGCAGATACGCAGTATTTT. This sequence encodes CASSQARDRVADTQYF. The chain employs TRBV14 and TRBJ2-3; 7 bases agree with TRBD1. The CDR3 is made up of 16 amino acids. Germline V gene lookup returns CDR1 SGHDN and CDR2 FVKESK. The V segment lost 1 base and the J segment 4 bases; nucleotides outside the gene matches: 8.

V usage is TRBV6-2 or TRBV6-3 and J usage is TRBJ2-7; 8 positions agree with TRBD2. The V gene end was trimmed by 5 bases and the J gene end by 2 bases; junction bases not matched to a gene: 5. The germline V gene encodes CDR1 MNHEY and CDR2 SVGEGT. This CDR3 contains 14 residues. The chain's CDR3 is CASSPGLGPYEQYF. The CDR3 region has the DNA TGTGCCAGCAGTCCGGGACTAGGGCCCTACGAGCAGTACTTC.

The chain joins TRBV2 to TRBJ2-7, with D maybe TRBD1 (6 bases). CDR1 and CDR2 (germline): SNHLY, FYNNEI. The CDR3 is made up of 14 amino acids. V lost 5 bases, J lost 0 bases, and 11 bases lay in between. CDR3 loop: CASSIRTASYEQYF. For the CDR3, the DNA is TGTGCCAGCAGTATAAGGACAGCCTCCTACGAGCAGTACTTC. The complete variable domain, with remaining parts taken from reference TRBV2 and TRBJ2-7, reads EPEVTQTPSHQVTQMGQEVILRCVPISNHLYFYWYRQILGQKVEFLVSFYNNEISEKSEIFDDQFSVERPDGSNFTLKIRSTKLEDSAMYFCASSIRTASYEQYFGPGTRLTVT.

This clone appeared once. V is TRBV10-1 and J is TRBJ2-3, with D unresolved. CDR3 length: 14 residues. The V gene lost 4 bases and the J gene lost 3 bases, with 11 bases spanning the gap. The V gene's germline CDR1 is WNHNN and CDR2 SYGVQD (reference sequence). CDR3 loop: CASSGIGETDTQYF. CDR3 in DNA: TGCGCCAGCAGTGGAATAGGAGAAACAGATACGCAGTATTTT.